Following are 27 T cell receptor beta chains from one sample sequenced in a study of blood T cells in healthy people across ages (dated by TCRdb to the mid-2010s). Library preparation used 5' RACE. TCRdb records Illumina HiSeq 2500 as the sequencer. The second PCR ran for roughly 7 to 11 cycles and used a J-beta primer mix along with a sample-barcoded 5' primer. In-frame beta chains were kept once TCRdb had trimmed the public reads at Q25 with fastp and called clones with MiXCR. Under each unique CDR3 protein, matching rows form one entry showing the most common genes and DNA. The sample includes about 1,800,000 distinct CDR3 sequences, with 28% observed a single time. Less than 9.5% of the sample comes from the top ten. The sequenced sample was blood. These receptors were taken from a woman aged 25-40 years in good health.

This clonotype has only one observation. V and J are TRBV27 and TRBJ2-5, with a possible D match to TRBD2 (6 bases). The CDR3 has 13 residues. The V end lost 6 bases, the J end lost 5 bases, and 13 bases lay between the germline ends. CDR1 MNHEY and CDR2 SMNVEV come from the germline V gene (reference sequence). DNA for the CDR3: TGTGCCAGCAGGCGGGACGCGGGGGAGACCCAGTACTTC. It specifies CASRRDAGETQYF.

This clonotype occurred a few times. The chain joins TRBV24-1 to TRBJ1-5, with 8 bases lining up with TRBD1. Germline V lookup: CDR1 KGHDR, CDR2 SFDVKD. This CDR3 contains 18 residues. With 12 bases clipped from V and 4 bases from J, the junction kept 22 bases outside the gene matches. The CDR3 coding sequence is TGTGCCGCCAAGCCCCGGACAGGGAAGGAAAAGCCTAATCAGCCCCAGCATTTT. It encodes CAAKPRTGKEKPNQPQHF.

At least ten counts were recorded for this clonotype. The chain uses TRBV20-1 and TRBJ2-5, with 7 bases identical to TRBD1. Germline values: CDR1 DFQATT, CDR2 SNEGSKA (reference sequence). J was trimmed by 5 bases and V by 0 bases; bases with no gene match: 6. This CDR3 comprises 14 residues. The CDR3 loop is CSARDPRGSETQYF. CDR3 bases: TGCAGTGCTAGAGATCCCAGGGGGAGTGAGACCCAGTACTTC.

Concerning this clonotype: Since a much larger clone is just one base distant, this may be a read error. V is TRBV27 and J is TRBJ2-5; 7 nucleotides align to TRBD1. Germline V gives CDR1 MNHEY, CDR2 SMNVEV (reference sequence). This CDR3 is 14 amino acids long. Trimming removed 4 bases from V and 11 bases from J; junction bases left unmatched: 13. CDR3 residues: CASSYRQGLDEQYF. The CDR3 region has the DNA TGTGCCAGCAGTTATAGACAGGGTTTGGATGAGCAGTACTTC.

The chain's CDR3 is CASGRGTGDTDTQYF. In nucleotides, the CDR3 is TGCGCCAGCGGAAGAGGGACAGGAGACACAGATACGCAGTATTTT. V usage is TRBV5-1 and J usage is TRBJ2-3; 8 bases are shared with TRBD1. Germline V lookup: CDR1 SGHRS, CDR2 YFSETQ. V lost 7 bases to trimming and J lost 2 bases; unmatched junction nucleotides: 9. This CDR3 has 15 residues.

This clonotype was recorded many times. The DNA for the CDR3 is TGCAGTGCGATACAGGGGGGCAGGAGATACGAGCAGTACTTC. Amino acid sequence: CSAIQGGRRYEQYF. The rearrangement links TRBV20-1 to TRBJ2-7, with TRBD1 identical over 8 bases. The CDR3 sequence is 14 residues long. V trimming: 6 bases; J trimming: 4 bases; junction bases outside the gene matches: 11. Germline loops: CDR1 DFQATT, CDR2 SNEGSKA (reference sequence).

The rearrangement links TRBV27 to TRBJ2-7; D tentatively reads TRBD1 or TRBD2 (5 bases each). V was cut by 9 bases and J by 4 bases, with 10 bases left in between. The CDR3 totals 11 residues. Germline lookup yields CDR1 MNHEY and CDR2 SMNVEV (reference sequence). The CDR3 nucleotides read TGTGCCAGTTGGGGGAGTTACGAGCAGTACTTC. This codes for CASWGSYEQYF.

At least ten counts were recorded for this clonotype. This sequence joins TRBV9 and TRBJ2-7, with D possibly matching TRBD2 (6 bases). Trimming took 2 bases from V and 5 from J, leaving 11 bases between them. Germline V lookup: CDR1 SGDLS, CDR2 YYNGEE. This CDR3 comprises 13 residues. DNA for the CDR3: TGTGCCAGCAGCGTGGAGGGTAGCCACGAGCAGTACTTC. Translating it yields CASSVEGSHEQYF.

This rearrangement joins TRBV24-1 to TRBJ2-1; 8 nucleotides align to TRBD2. Trimming removed 5 bases from V and 4 bases from J; junction bases left unmatched: 9. The length of the CDR3 is 16 residues. CDR1 and CDR2 from the germline V gene are KGHDR and SFDVKD. CDR3 amino acids: CATSGWSGGPYNEQFF. DNA of the CDR3: TGTGCCACCAGTGGGTGGTCGGGAGGGCCGTACAATGAGCAGTTCTTC.

The chain couples TRBV11-2 to TRBJ2-1; D is ambiguous. With 1 base removed from V and 6 bases from J, the gap between germline ends came to 10 bases. This CDR3 is 14 amino acids long. Germline V lookup: CDR1 SGHAT, CDR2 FQNNGV. CDR3 nucleotide sequence: TGTGCCAGCAGCTTAGCCCAGTCGTGCAATGAGCAGTTCTTC. Its protein product is CASSLAQSCNEQFF.

This clonotype was picked up many times. The V gene is TRBV9, the J gene TRBJ1-4, with 8 bases that match TRBD1. J gave up 6 bases and V 5 bases, and 6 bases lay outside the gene matches. In germline, CDR1 is SGDLS, CDR2 YYNGEE. The CDR3 extends over 14 amino acids. The chain's CDR3 is CASRGQGGDEKLFF. For the CDR3, the DNA is TGTGCCAGCAGAGGACAGGGAGGGGATGAAAAACTGTTTTTT.

In its sample, this clonotype was seen a few times. The junction departs from germline at one end; a sequencing error may be responsible. The CDR3 DNA sequence: TGTGTCAGCAGCTCGGGACAGAGTCTCTCCTACGAGCAGTACTTC. Encoded protein: CVSSSGQSLSYEQYF. The genes are TRBV7-6 and TRBJ2-7; 7 bases agree with TRBD1. CDR3 length: 15 amino acids. Germline values: CDR1 SGHVS, CDR2 FNYEAQ.

This clonotype was observed many times. This chain uses TRBV5-1 with TRBJ2-4; D is possibly TRBD1 (5 bases). This CDR3 contains 15 residues. Germline V gives CDR1 SGHRS, CDR2 YFSETQ. V was shortened by 4 bases and J by 3 bases, with 14 bases between the two germline ends. The CDR3 here is CASSLQDSGKNIQYF. DNA for the CDR3: TGCGCCAGCAGCCTACAGGATTCAGGCAAAAACATTCAGTACTTC.

J is TRBJ2-4 and V is TRBV27; D gene unclear. TRBJ2-5 matches the DNA end more closely, so the J call is doubtful. CDR1 and CDR2 from the germline V gene are MNHEY and SMNVEV (reference sequence). This CDR3 spans 9 amino acids. In nucleotides, the CDR3 is TGTGCCAGCATTGGGACCCAGTACTTC. Translating it yields CASIGTQYF.

This clonotype was picked up many times. The rearrangement joins TRBV12-3 or TRBV12-4 to TRBJ1-2; the D is unclear. This CDR3 spans 11 amino acids. Trimming stripped 4 bases from V and 4 bases from J, with 4 bases between. The DNA for the CDR3 is TGTGCCAGCAGTTCTTCCTATGGCTACACCTTC. Protein sequence: CASSSSYGYTF.

The table lists this clonotype with a few counts. The gene calls are TRBV7-9 and TRBJ1-6; D is ambiguous. There are 14 residues in the CDR3. The V end lost 2 bases, the J end lost 13 bases, and 15 bases lay between the germline ends. Germline V gene data show CDR1 as SEHNR and CDR2 as FQNEAQ (reference sequence). CDR3 protein: CASSLNGAVSPLHF. CDR3 coding DNA: TGTGCCAGCAGCTTAAACGGCGCGGTTTCTCCCCTCCACTTT.

On this clonotype: This may come from a read error, since a much larger clone is one base off. The chain joins TRBV7-2 to TRBJ2-1; D assignment may be TRBD1 or TRBD2 (6 bases each). The CDR3 covers 12 residues. The germline V and J ends were trimmed by 3 bases and 12 bases, with 12 bases remaining between them. Germline values: CDR1 SGHTA, CDR2 FQGNSA. CDR3: CASSFGGYGQFF. In nucleotides, the CDR3 is TGTGCCAGCAGCTTCGGGGGCTATGGGCAGTTCTTC. The whole variable domain, remainder taken from reference TRBV7-2 and TRBJ2-1, is GAGVSQSPSNKVTEKGKDVELRCDPISGHTALYWYRQSLGQGLEFLIYFQGNSAPDKSGLPSDRFSAERTGGSVSTLTIQRTQQEDSAVYLCASSFGGYGQFFGPGTRLTVL.

V gene TRBV5-1 combines with J gene TRBJ1-1; 7 bases line up with TRBD1. Germline V gives CDR1 SGHRS, CDR2 YFSETQ. Losses at the gene ends were 7 bases for V and 4 bases for J; bases not matched to a gene: 10. The CDR3 is 14 residues long. CDR3 bases: TGCGCCAGCGGCCTGACAGGGCTGGGCACTGAAGCTTTCTTT. It translates to CASGLTGLGTEAFF.

The table lists this clonotype with many counts. The chain uses TRBV6-2 or TRBV6-3 and TRBJ1-5, with D perhaps TRBD1 (6 bases). The CDR3 length is 15 residues. V lost 6 bases and J lost 0, with 12 bases in between. The germline V gene encodes CDR1 MNHEY and CDR2 SVGEGT. The CDR3 DNA reads as TGTGCCAGCAGACAGGGAAGCTATAGCAATCAGCCCCAGCATTTT. Its translation is CASRQGSYSNQPQHF.

The V call is TRBV20-1, the J call TRBJ2-5, with 9 bases lining up with TRBD2. The V gene's germline CDR1 is DFQATT and CDR2 SNEGSKA (reference sequence). The CDR3 totals 17 residues. With V trimmed by 2 bases and J by 5 bases, 15 bases remained unmatched. The CDR3 here is CSARPGLAPGGRETQYF. DNA for the CDR3: TGCAGTGCTAGACCAGGACTAGCGCCGGGGGGTCGGGAGACCCAGTACTTC.

The chain is built from TRBV3-1 and TRBJ1-1; a weak D match, TRBD1 (6 bases). Looked up from germline, CDR1 is LGHDT and CDR2 is YNNKEL (reference sequence). The length of the CDR3 is 12 residues. V lost 8 bases and J lost 7, with 14 bases in between. Here the CDR3 DNA reads TGTGCCAGCGGCCGGGACACCCGTGAAGCTTTCTTT. Protein product: CASGRDTREAFF.

The table lists this clonotype with a few counts. The V and J genes are TRBV5-1 and TRBJ2-3, with D possibly being TRBD1 (6 bases). The CDR3 contains 17 residues. Trimming shortened V by 0 bases and J by 2 bases, and 16 bases separated the two germline ends. CDR1 and CDR2 (germline): SGHRS, YFSETQ. Here the CDR3 DNA reads TGCGCCAGCAGCTTGGGACTCACCAGGGGTGACACAGATACGCAGTATTTT. Protein sequence: CASSLGLTRGDTDTQYF.

This rearrangement joins TRBV7-9 to TRBJ2-6, with D maybe TRBD2 (7 bases). From germline, CDR1 is SEHNR and CDR2 FQNEAQ (reference sequence). Trimming removed 3 bases from V and 3 bases from J, with 15 bases in between. The CDR3 loop spans 17 amino acids. The CDR3 DNA sequence: TGTGCCAGCAGCTTCGGAAGAGGGGGGGTTGGGGCCAACGTCCTGACTTTC. It encodes CASSFGRGGVGANVLTF.

A note on this clonotype: A much larger clone sits a single nucleotide away, making a read error possible. The V call is TRBV12-3 or TRBV12-4, the J call TRBJ2-1; D might be TRBD1 or TRBD2, each matching 6 bases. This CDR3 is 15 amino acids long. Trimming removed 6 bases at V and 5 bases at J, with 17 bases between. In nucleotides, the CDR3 is TGTGCCAGCAGCCCGGCTGGGGGGCAGAACAATGAGCAGTTCTTC. Encoded protein: CASSPAGGQNNEQFF.

The chain is built from TRBV12-3 or TRBV12-4 and TRBJ2-4; D not resolved. V was pared by 2 bases and J by 13 bases, with 18 bases between. The CDR3 runs 14 residues. As DNA, the CDR3 is TGTGCCAGCAGTTTACCCCCTATAAAACATGAGCAGTACTTC. It yields the protein CASSLPPIKHEQYF.

The sample holds a few counts of this clonotype. The chain combines TRBV28 with TRBJ2-7; D might be TRBD2 (5 bases). CDR3 length equals 17 residues. V was pared by 5 bases and J by 0 bases, with 20 bases between. CDR1 and CDR2 from the germline V gene are MDHEN and SYDVKM. The CDR3 sequence is CASSPPPGVQSSYEQYF. CDR3 nucleotides: TGTGCCAGCAGTCCTCCCCCCGGGGTCCAAAGCTCCTACGAGCAGTACTTC.

The chain combines TRBV7-7 with TRBJ2-1; 11 bases are shared with TRBD1. J was trimmed by 10 bases and V by 5 bases; bases with no gene match: 7. The CDR3 is 14 amino acids. Looked up from germline, CDR1 is SSHAT and CDR2 is FNYEAQ (reference sequence). CDR3 region: CASSGQGAGSEQFF. DNA for the CDR3: TGTGCCAGCAGCGGACAGGGGGCTGGGAGCGAGCAGTTCTTC.